The 18 T cell receptor beta chains given below trace back to one sample, sequenced in a study of T cells in localized non-small cell lung cancer (dated by TCRdb to 2020 to 2022). The library was prepared using the immunoSEQ multiplex PCR assay. TCRdb re-hosts the immuneACCESS table, in-frame sequences only. Its copies lack some clones; in the studies checked, an unresolved V gene accounts for under half of them, and the cause for the rest is not known. The sample table contains some 130,000 clones; only one count was recorded for more than 70% of them. Approximately 1.7% of the sample rests with the top ten. Sample: peripheral blood, taken before any cancer treatment. These receptors all stem from a female donor of 60 years or more with stage I lung adenocarcinoma.

The rearrangement links TRBV19 to TRBJ2-5; 10 positions match TRBD1. Germline assignment: CDR1 LNHDA and CDR2 SQIVND (reference sequence). This CDR3 region has 16 residues. V lost 2 bases to trimming and J lost 4 bases; unmatched junction nucleotides: 7. CDR3 amino acids: CASSIRSGTGVETQYF. DNA of the CDR3: TGTGCCAGTAGTATACGGTCCGGGACAGGGGTAGAGACCCAGTACTTC. The full variable domain, in which reference TRBV19 and TRBJ2-5 provide the parts outside the CDR3, is DGGITQSPKYLFRKEGQNVTLSCEQNLNHDAMYWYRQDPGQGLRLIYYSQIVNDFQKGDIAEGYSVSREKKESFPLTVTSAQKNPTAFYLCASSIRSGTGVETQYFGPGTRLLVL.

The chain links TRBV15 to TRBJ2-1; possibly TRBD1 for D (6 bases). CDR3 length: 16 residues. CDR1 LNHNV and CDR2 YYDKDF come from the germline V gene (reference sequence). Trimming left V 4 bases short and J 5 bases short, with 18 bases between. The CDR3: CATSTITGKGDNEQFF. CDR3 sequence (DNA): TGTGCCACCAGCACCATTACAGGGAAAGGGGACAATGAGCAGTTCTTC.

The chain is built from TRBV6-1 and TRBJ2-7, with D perhaps being TRBD1 or TRBD2 (5 bases each). The CDR3 has 15 amino acids. CDR1 and CDR2 from the germline V gene are MNHNS and SASEGT. Trimming stripped 10 bases from V and 7 bases from J, with 26 bases between. The CDR3 DNA sequence: TGTGCCATCCGGAAAGTGGGGGATCTACTTGGGGAGCAGTACTTC. Encoded protein: CAIRKVGDLLGEQYF.

The chain recombines TRBV2 with TRBJ1-4; TRBD1 matches 7 bases. The germline gives CDR1 SNHLY, CDR2 FYNNEI. The CDR3 sequence is 13 residues long. V gave up 6 bases and J gave up 8 bases; unmatched junction bases: 6. The CDR3 protein is CASRTGFGEKLFF. The CDR3 DNA reads TGTGCCAGCAGGACAGGGTTCGGAGAAAAACTGTTTTTT.

This clone is categorized as medium-sized. This chain uses TRBV10-3 with TRBJ1-4; 8 bases line up with TRBD1. The CDR3 loop spans 12 amino acids. Germline CDR1 reads ENHRY; CDR2 reads SYGVKD. With V trimmed by 10 bases and J by 6 bases, 4 bases remained unmatched. The CDR3 loop is CATGTGYEKLFF. CDR3 sequence (DNA): TGTGCCACCGGGACAGGTTATGAAAAACTGTTTTTT.

J is TRBJ2-7 and V is TRBV6-6, with TRBD1 matching 7 bases. The CDR3 extends over 13 amino acids. The V and J ends lost 10 bases and 3 bases, in that order; junction bases with no gene match: 9. CDR1 is MNHNY and CDR2 is SVGAGI in the germline V gene (reference sequence). The CDR3, as DNA: TGTGCCATCAGCAAGGGACAGAACTACGAGCAGTACTTC. Its protein product is CAISKGQNYEQYF.

This clone came up a few times. V is TRBV30 and J is TRBJ1-5, with 9 bases that match TRBD1. The CDR3 has 16 amino acids. The V gene end was trimmed by 3 bases and the J gene end by 7 bases; junction bases not matched to a gene: 13. CDR1 is GTSNPN and CDR2 is SVGIG in the germline V gene (reference sequence). The CDR3 DNA reads TGTGCCTGGAGCACTATCCGGGACAGGGCTAGCCAGCCCCAGCATTTT. Translation: CAWSTIRDRASQPQHF. Combining the CDR3 with reference TRBV30 and TRBJ1-5 gives the whole variable domain SQTIHQWPATLVQPVGSPLSLECTVEGTSNPNLYWYRQAAGRGLQLLFYSVGIGQISSEVPQNLSASRPQDRQFILSSKKLLLSDSGFYLCAWSTIRDRASQPQHFGDGTRLSIL.

The V and J genes are TRBV14 and TRBJ1-2, with D possibly being TRBD1 (5 bases). This CDR3 has 15 amino acids. Germline V gene lookup returns CDR1 SGHDN and CDR2 FVKESK. The V gene lost 0 bases and the J gene lost 3 bases, with 11 bases spanning the gap. In DNA form, the CDR3 reads TGTGCCAGCAGCCAAGATCAGCAGGGATACTATGGCTACACCTTC. Translation: CASSQDQQGYYGYTF.

V is TRBV10-3 and J is TRBJ2-3, with D hard to call. V lost 5 bases to trimming and J lost 3 bases, with 3 bases between them. In germline, CDR1 is ENHRY, CDR2 SYGVKD. This CDR3 contains 11 residues. CDR3 coding DNA: TGTGCCATCAGTCGAACAGATACGCAGTATTTT. It specifies CAISRTDTQYF.

The rearrangement uses TRBV30 and TRBJ1-4, with 7 positions matching TRBD1. The CDR3 totals 13 residues. J gave up 7 bases and V 3 bases, and 5 bases lay outside the gene matches. In germline, CDR1 is GTSNPN, CDR2 SVGIG (reference sequence). Here the CDR3 reads CAWSLSGGEKLFF. CDR3 DNA: TGTGCCTGGAGCCTCTCAGGGGGTGAAAAACTGTTTTTT.

The chain links TRBV4-2 to TRBJ2-6; tentatively, D is TRBD2 (6 bases). V was clipped by 0 bases and J by 8 bases, with 17 bases between them. Germline V gene data show CDR1 as LGHNA and CDR2 as YNFKEQ. There are 17 residues in the CDR3. As DNA, the CDR3 is TGTGCCAGCAGCCAAGAGTCGGGGGTGGTCAAGACCAACGTCCTGACTTTC. It yields the protein CASSQESGVVKTNVLTF.

The rearrangement joins TRBV19 to TRBJ2-7; 10 positions agree with TRBD2. This CDR3 is built from 16 residues. Germline CDR1 LNHDA, CDR2 SQIVND (reference sequence). Trimming took 1 base from V and 2 from J; bases not matched to a gene: 5. CDR3 in amino acids: CASSIVAAGGTYEQYF. CDR3 sequence (DNA): TGTGCCAGTAGTATAGTAGCAGCGGGAGGGACCTACGAGCAGTACTTC.

V and J are TRBV6-5 and TRBJ1-1; D uncertain. CDR3 length equals 14 residues. Looked up from germline, CDR1 is MNHEY and CDR2 is SVGAGI. V lost 4 bases and J 1 base, leaving 10 bases between the germline ends. CDR3 amino acids: CASSLSQQNTEAFF. CDR3 sequence (DNA): TGTGCCAGCAGTTTAAGCCAGCAGAACACTGAAGCTTTCTTT.

The genes are TRBV18 and TRBJ2-7; D is unresolved. V shed 3 bases and J shed 2 bases, with 23 bases lying between them. The germline CDR1 and CDR2 sequences are KGHSH and LQKENI. This CDR3 is 18 amino acids long. In DNA form, the CDR3 reads TGTGCCAGCTCACCGATCAGGCGAAAGGTCGAGCATGCCTACGAGCAGTACTTC. This sequence encodes CASSPIRRKVEHAYEQYF.

The CDR3 coding sequence is TGTGCCAGCAGCAAAGGACAGACCACTGATACGCAGTATTTT. It translates to CASSKGQTTDTQYF. V and J are TRBV6-6 and TRBJ2-3; maybe TRBD1 (6 bases). V shed 6 bases and J shed 6 bases, with 16 bases lying between them. This CDR3 is built from 14 residues. The germline gives CDR1 MNHNY, CDR2 SVGAGI (reference sequence).

This rearrangement joins TRBV7-9 to TRBJ2-3; 12 bases are a match to TRBD2. CDR1 SEHNR and CDR2 FQNEAQ come from the germline V gene (reference sequence). The CDR3 has 18 amino acids. Trimming at V came to 5 bases and at J to 3 bases, leaving 12 bases not matched to a gene. The CDR3 loop is CASSTLRTSGMGTDTQYF. In nucleotides, the CDR3 is TGTGCCAGCAGCACCTTAAGGACTAGCGGGATGGGTACAGATACGCAGTATTTT.

Here the CDR3 DNA reads TGTGCCAGCAGCGTAGCGGGGACAGTTGGGACCCAGTACTTC. This gives the protein CASSVAGTVGTQYF. The V gene is TRBV9, the J gene TRBJ2-5; 7 bases align to TRBD1. The CDR3 has 14 residues. The V gene end was trimmed by 0 bases and the J gene end by 7 bases; junction bases not matched to a gene: 6. The germline V gene has CDR1 SGDLS and CDR2 YYNGEE.

The chain has TRBV10-2 and TRBJ2-7, with 8 bases lining up with TRBD1. V was pared by 7 bases and J by 1 base, with 3 bases of the junction left unmatched. The CDR3 runs to 13 residues. Germline CDR1 and CDR2: WSHSY and SAAADI. For the CDR3, the DNA is TGCGCCAGCAATCAGGGGGCTTCCTACGAGCAGTACTTC. This translates into CASNQGASYEQYF.